Sequencing of this T cell receptor beta chain was carried out in a study of cytomegalovirus exposure and HLA in healthy donors. The CDR3 is 16 amino acids. The germline V and J ends were trimmed by 2 bases and 5 bases, with 16 bases remaining between them. Germline V gene data show CDR1 as MGHRA and CDR2 as YSYEKL. Notes on the study in general: Trimming of TCR beta V- and J-genes showed a link, identified in a later analysis, to a missense DCLRE1C variant. Being productive about 87% or about 30% of the time was typical of most TCR beta V segments in an earlier analysis.

Primers included in the PCR were 60 Vbeta and 13 Jbeta primers. The data were produced by immunoSEQ multiplex PCR, yet TCRdb's version contains in-frame clones alone and is incomplete. The table records fewer than 140,000 clones, 65% to 90% of them present only once. As concerns this clone: Its target is unknown.

This chain links TRBV4-1 with TRBJ1-5, with D unresolved. The sample comprised PBMCs. This TCR was recovered from a man aged 45-65 years in good health and CMV-seronegative. The CDR3, as DNA: TGCGCCAGCAGCCAATCGGACCCCGGGAGCTATCAGCCCCAGCATTTT. Encoded protein: CASSQSDPGSYQPQHF.